This T cell receptor (beta chain) was captured in a study of T cells in Graves' hyperthyroidism and ophthalmopathy. This clonotype was counted ten times or more. Germline CDR1 MNHEY, CDR2 SMNVEV (reference sequence). The CDR3 extends over 15 amino acids. V was shortened by 5 bases and J by 2 bases, with 16 bases between the two germline ends. Amplification of TCR beta CDR3 regions used RNA as the template. First-round RT-PCR with HTBI primers amplified the TCR CDR3 region. TCRdb ran MiXCR on the multiplex PCR reads and lists one entry per CDR3 protein. The sample has about 520,000 distinct CDR3 sequences; around a quarter are singletons.

The origin of this receptor is a woman aged 25 to 39 with Graves' ophthalmopathy. The V and J genes are TRBV27 and TRBJ2-7; D is possibly TRBD2 (5 bases). Material: blood. The CDR3 DNA reads as TGTGCCAGCAGTCCCCGGGGTAAGGAGACCTACGAGCAGTACTTC. Its translation is CASSPRGKETYEQYF.